This TCR beta chain was recovered during a study of blood T cell repertoires in COVID-19. Turning to the study itself: T cells, B-cell-depleted T cells, or PBMCs supplied cDNA or gDNA.

Original handling: Estimation of nucleated cell counts relied on the amplification of reference gene primers. Libraries were prepared by immunoSEQ multiplex PCR; TCRdb keeps only in-frame clonotypes and omits some of them. That table supplies the V and J calls and clone size; D and trimming were determined from the DNA. In the table there are 280,000 or so clones, around 89% of which are singletons. The CDR3 is made up of 15 amino acids. V was shortened by 4 bases and J by 2 bases, with 13 bases between the two germline ends. Looked up from germline, CDR1 is SGHNT and CDR2 is YYREEE (reference sequence).

The chain employs TRBV5-4 and TRBJ2-4, with D possibly TRBD2 on 5 matching bases. Sequenced sample: peripheral blood. This TCR was sampled from a woman aged 55-70 years with acute or convalescent COVID-19. CDR3 region: CASSLPPGTKNIQYF. CDR3 bases: TGTGCCAGCAGCCTGCCCCCGGGGACCAAAAACATTCAGTACTTC.